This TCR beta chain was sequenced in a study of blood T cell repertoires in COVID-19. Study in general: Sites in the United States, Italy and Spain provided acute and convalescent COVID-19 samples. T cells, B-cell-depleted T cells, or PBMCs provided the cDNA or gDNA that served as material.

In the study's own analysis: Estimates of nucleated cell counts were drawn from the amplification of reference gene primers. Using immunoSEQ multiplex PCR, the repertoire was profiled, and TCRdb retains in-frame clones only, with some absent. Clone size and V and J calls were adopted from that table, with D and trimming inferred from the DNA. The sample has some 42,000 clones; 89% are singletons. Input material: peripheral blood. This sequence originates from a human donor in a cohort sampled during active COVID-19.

CDR3 sequence reads: CASSQTDRGGYGYTF. DNA of the CDR3: TGCGCCAGCAGCCAGACCGACAGGGGCGGCTATGGCTACACCTTC. The chain uses TRBV4-3 and TRBJ1-2, with 8 bases identical to TRBD1. Germline V gene sequence: CDR1 LGHNA, CDR2 YSLEER. V shed 3 bases and J 4 bases; nucleotides not matched to a gene: 7. The CDR3 length is 15 residues.